The 28 T cell receptor beta chains in this list originate from one sample, sequenced in a study of cytomegalovirus exposure and HLA in healthy donors. PCR used 60 Vbeta primers and 13 Jbeta primers. Produced via immunoSEQ multiplex PCR; TCRdb's table is partial and in-frame only. In the table there are about 37,000 clones, just under 75% of which are singletons. Material: PBMCs. These receptors originate from a man aged 30 to 45 in good health and CMV-seronegative.

The rearrangement uses TRBV4-1 and TRBJ1-1, with 7 nucleotides matching TRBD1. The germline V gene has CDR1 MGHRA and CDR2 YSYEKL. This CDR3 region has 15 residues. The V and J ends lost 1 base and 5 bases, in that order; junction bases with no gene match: 7. CDR3 loop: CASSQGRGRYTEAFF. The CDR3 region has the DNA TGCGCCAGCAGCCAAGGCAGGGGGAGATATACTGAAGCTTTCTTT.

This clone has more than one count but fewer than ten. V and J are TRBV10-3 and TRBJ2-1, with 8 bases identical to TRBD1. The germline gives CDR1 ENHRY, CDR2 SYGVKD. This CDR3 is 13 amino acids long. V lost 9 bases to trimming and J lost 3 bases; unmatched junction nucleotides: 4. DNA of the CDR3: TGTGCCATTTCGACAGGGGTCTACAATGAGCAGTTCTTC. Protein product: CAISTGVYNEQFF.

The chain uses TRBV6-5 and TRBJ2-7; TRBD2 aligns across 10 bases. The germline V gene encodes CDR1 MNHEY and CDR2 SVGAGI. This CDR3 spans 16 amino acids. The V and J ends lost 4 bases and 3 bases, in that order; junction bases with no gene match: 9. The CDR3 region is CASSSLHASGSYEQYF. CDR3 DNA: TGTGCCAGCAGTTCCCTTCACGCTAGCGGGAGCTACGAGCAGTACTTC.

This clone has just a few counts. The J gene is TRBJ2-2, the V gene TRBV7-6; 8 bases align to TRBD1. Germline loops: CDR1 SGHVS, CDR2 FNYEAQ. V shed 8 bases and J 4 bases; nucleotides not matched to a gene: 9. This CDR3 contains 15 residues. CDR3 coding DNA: TGTGCCAGCGCAGGTATGGGACAGGCCACCGGGGAGCTGTTTTTT. Amino acids: CASAGMGQATGELFF.

The V and J genes are TRBV19 and TRBJ2-6; TRBD1 matches 7 bases. J was trimmed by 2 bases and V by 3 bases; bases with no gene match: 4. CDR1 is LNHDA and CDR2 is SQIVND in the germline V gene (reference sequence). The CDR3 contains 16 residues. CDR3 residues: CASSIRQGAGANVLTF. In nucleotides, the CDR3 is TGTGCCAGTAGTATCCGACAGGGAGCTGGGGCCAACGTCCTGACTTTC.

The V gene is TRBV6-1, the J gene TRBJ2-2, with 9 bases fitting TRBD2. The CDR3 has 15 amino acids. Germline-derived CDR1 and CDR2 are MNHNS and SASEGT. V was clipped by 7 bases and J by 3 bases; unmatched bases: 6. CDR3 nucleotides: TGTGCCAGCACACCTAGCGGGATGTACACCGGGGAGCTGTTTTTT. The encoded protein is CASTPSGMYTGELFF.

This clone has only a few counts. The CDR3 is CASSYSTGANEKLFF. DNA of the CDR3: TGTGCCAGCAGTTATTCGACAGGGGCTAATGAAAAACTGTTTTTT. The chain is built from TRBV6-5 and TRBJ1-4, with 8 positions matching TRBD1. This CDR3 region has 15 residues. V shed 3 bases, J shed 3 bases, and the junction held 3 bases outside the gene matches. Germline V lookup: CDR1 MNHEY, CDR2 SVGAGI.

The V gene is TRBV6-1, the J gene TRBJ1-2, with D unresolved. There are 11 residues in the CDR3. Trimming left V 10 bases short and J 8 bases short, with 14 bases between. Germline CDR1 MNHNS, CDR2 SASEGT. As DNA, the CDR3 is TGTGCCACCAATCGAGGGAGGGGCTACACCTTC. Its translation is CATNRGRGYTF.

Comment on this clone: In this CDR3 the conserved last residue, phenylalanine or tryptophan, is missing, so a read error is likely. The chain links TRBV18 to TRBJ1-1; TRBD1 is a possible D gene (6 bases). CDR1 and CDR2 from the germline V gene are KGHSH and LQKENI. V lost 2 bases and J lost 2, with 15 bases in between. This CDR3 has 16 residues. The CDR3 DNA reads TGTGCCAGCTCACCAACATTCGGACAGCCCAACACTGAAGCTTTCCTT. It encodes CASSPTFGQPNTEAFL.

The chain links TRBV18 to TRBJ1-3; D remains ambiguous. Germline values: CDR1 KGHSH, CDR2 LQKENI. With 0 bases removed from V and 1 base from J, the gap between germline ends came to 10 bases. This CDR3 is built from 16 residues. The CDR3 region has the DNA TGTGCCAGCTCACCACCAGGTACAGCTTCTGGAAACACCATATATTTT. This translates into CASSPPGTASGNTIYF.

V gene TRBV2 combines with J gene TRBJ2-5, with 8 nucleotides matching TRBD2. The J segment lost 7 bases and the V segment lost 6 bases, leaving 10 bases of the junction unmatched. The CDR3 totals 14 residues. Germline CDR1 is SNHLY and CDR2 is FYNNEI. CDR3 coding DNA: TGTGCCAGCAGGGATTCAGCGGGAGTGGGGACCCAGTACTTC. It codes for CASRDSAGVGTQYF.

The chain links TRBV11-3 to TRBJ2-7; 8 nucleotides align to TRBD2. CDR1 and CDR2 from the germline V gene are SGHNT and YENEEA. After removal of 5 bases from V and 6 bases from J, the junction contained 6 bases not matched to a gene. This CDR3 is 13 amino acids long. The CDR3 DNA reads TGTGCCAGCAGCCAAGCCGGGGGGGGCGAGCAGTACTTC. It is translated as CASSQAGGGEQYF.

DNA of the CDR3: TGTGCCAGCAGCGCCGGAGCGGGAACCTACAATGAGCAGTTCTTC. It codes for CASSAGAGTYNEQFF. This chain links TRBV9 with TRBJ2-1, with 7 bases matching TRBD2. Germline values: CDR1 SGDLS, CDR2 YYNGEE. Losses at the gene ends were 3 bases for V and 2 bases for J; bases not matched to a gene: 5. The CDR3 is 15 amino acids.

The chain is built from TRBV9 and TRBJ2-7; 9 bases agree with TRBD1. Germline lookup yields CDR1 SGDLS and CDR2 YYNGEE. This CDR3 contains 15 residues. V gave up 3 bases and J gave up 2 bases; unmatched junction bases: 6. The CDR3 DNA reads TGTGCCAGCAGCGGGGGGGACAGGGCCACCTACGAGCAGTACTTC. Translated: CASSGGDRATYEQYF.

CDR3 nucleotides: TGTGCCAGCAGTTACCTCGGAGGGATGGACACTGAAGCTTTCTTT. Residues: CASSYLGGMDTEAFF. The chain carries TRBV6-5 and TRBJ1-1; D uncertain. Trimming took off 2 bases at V and 3 bases at J, with 13 bases between the two ends. Germline V lookup: CDR1 MNHEY, CDR2 SVGAGI. The CDR3 totals 15 residues.

The chain carries TRBV10-3 and TRBJ1-2; TRBD1 might be the D (6 bases). CDR3 length: 14 amino acids. Deletions cut 6 bases from V and 4 bases from J, with 15 bases between. Germline V CDR1 and CDR2: ENHRY, SYGVKD. CDR3 sequence (DNA): TGTGCCATCAGCCTCCGCCGGACAGCCTATGGCTACACCTTC. This sequence encodes CAISLRRTAYGYTF.

The chain has TRBV21-1 and TRBJ2-2; the table's TRBD1 call for D was not verified on the DNA. TRBV21-1 is classified as a pseudogene. This CDR3 region has 18 residues. The CDR3 loop reads CASSNPPQGPRNTGELFF. CDR3 sequence (DNA): TGTGCCAGCAGCAACCCCCCCCAGGGCCCGAGGAACACCGGGGAGCTGTTTTTT.

Points on this clone: This CDR3 fails to terminate in the conserved phenylalanine or tryptophan, so it likely reflects a read error. The chain uses TRBV6-5 and TRBJ1-5, with 8 bases matching TRBD1. The germline V gene has CDR1 MNHEY and CDR2 SVGAGI. CDR3 length: 14 residues. The CDR3, as DNA: TGTGTCAGCAGAAAACAGGGGGGGGATCAGCCCCAGCATCTT. Translation gives CVSRKQGGDQPQHL.

The chain combines TRBV27 with TRBJ1-6, with D maybe TRBD1 (6 bases). The CDR3 loop spans 14 amino acids. Trimming left V 5 bases short and J 5 bases short, with 10 bases between. In germline, CDR1 is MNHEY, CDR2 SMNVEV (reference sequence). CDR3 protein: CASSAGTHNSPLHF. The DNA for the CDR3 is TGTGCCAGCAGTGCAGGGACACATAATTCACCCCTCCACTTT.

In its sample, this clone was seen a few times. The gene calls are TRBV2 and TRBJ1-2, with D maybe TRBD1 (5 bases). This CDR3 is built from 12 residues. Trimming removed 8 bases from V and 4 bases from J, with 11 bases in between. Per the germline V gene, CDR1 is SNHLY and CDR2 is FYNNEI. The DNA for the CDR3 is TGTGCCAGCTGGGGCCGAATCTATGGCTACACCTTC. Translated, it gives CASWGRIYGYTF.

V is TRBV9 and J is TRBJ2-1; no definite D call. CDR3 size: 13 residues. Trimming took off 0 bases at V and 6 bases at J, with 7 bases between the two ends. CDR1 is SGDLS and CDR2 is YYNGEE in the germline V gene. DNA for the CDR3: TGTGCCAGCAGCGTAGGCGCTCCCAATGAGCAGTTCTTC. Translation: CASSVGAPNEQFF.

The chain links TRBV11-2 to TRBJ2-7; possible D gene TRBD1, 6 bases. This CDR3 spans 13 amino acids. Trimming cost V 6 bases and J 5 bases, with 14 bases left between them. Germline V gene lookup returns CDR1 SGHAT and CDR2 FQNNGV. The chain's CDR3 is CASSTYRENEQYF. The CDR3 bases are TGTGCCAGCAGTACATACAGGGAAAACGAGCAGTACTTC.

This sequence joins TRBV2 and TRBJ2-1; 12 positions match TRBD2. The germline V gene has CDR1 SNHLY and CDR2 FYNNEI. J gave up 7 bases and V 3 bases, and 4 bases lay outside the gene matches. The CDR3 is made up of 15 amino acids. CDR3 DNA: TGTGCCAGCAGTGAGGGACTAGCGGGTCGTAATGAGCAGTTCTTC. It specifies CASSEGLAGRNEQFF.

The rearrangement links TRBV13 to TRBJ2-1; D not resolved. V shed 2 bases and J shed 6 bases, with 11 bases lying between them. The CDR3 has 14 amino acids. Looked up from germline, CDR1 is PRHDT and CDR2 is FYEKMQ (reference sequence). The CDR3 sequence is CASSLPSEGNEQFF. CDR3 in DNA: TGTGCCAGCAGCTTACCCAGCGAAGGCAATGAGCAGTTCTTC.

As regards this clone: The junction departs from the called germline gene at one end, perhaps through a read error. This chain uses TRBV7-9 with TRBJ2-4; 7 positions agree with TRBD2. The CDR3 is 9 amino acids. Germline CDR1 SEHNR, CDR2 FQNEAQ (reference sequence). DNA for the CDR3: TGTGCCAGCAGCTTAGGGGAGGGGTTC. Translating gives CASSLGEGF.

This chain links TRBV7-3 with TRBJ2-1, with 11 bases that match TRBD2. J gave up 6 bases and V 1 base, and 11 bases lay outside the gene matches. Germline V gene lookup returns CDR1 SGHTA and CDR2 FQGTGA. The CDR3 is made up of 18 amino acids. The CDR3 protein is CASSLISGGAGSANEQFF. For the CDR3, the DNA is TGTGCCAGCAGCTTAATTAGCGGGGGGGCCGGGAGCGCCAATGAGCAGTTCTTC.

The chain has TRBV6-1 and TRBJ2-6; D is unclear. The CDR3 contains 14 residues. Trimming pared 4 bases from V and 1 base from J, leaving 5 bases between. CDR1 is MNHNS and CDR2 is SASEGT in the germline V gene. CDR3 sequence reads: CASSALSGANVLTF. In nucleotides, the CDR3 is TGTGCCAGCAGTGCCCTTTCTGGGGCCAACGTCCTGACTTTC.

The V gene is TRBV4-1, the J gene TRBJ2-1; 11 bases map to TRBD2. The CDR3 runs 18 residues. Germline V lookup: CDR1 MGHRA, CDR2 YSYEKL. Trimming removed 0 bases from V and 4 bases from J; junction bases left unmatched: 8. CDR3 DNA: TGCGCCAGCAGCCAAGAGGCTCCACCTAGCGGGAGGTACAATGAGCAGTTCTTC. Protein product: CASSQEAPPSGRYNEQFF.